The clone carrying this T cell receptor (beta chain) came up a few times. One end of the junction is discordant with germline, which a read error may explain. This specimen belongs to a study of blood T cells in healthy people across ages. Caucasian individuals from Russia who were healthy and aged about 6 to 95 acted as donors. The CDR3 is 14 residues long. Germline V gives CDR1 LNHNV, CDR2 YYDKDF (reference sequence). Next came a second PCR, run for about 6 to 11 cycles, which used a sample-barcoded 5' primer along with a J-beta primer mix. TCRdb fed the 5' RACE reads into MiXCR, producing one record per CDR3 protein. In the table there are around 1,000,000 distinct CDR3 sequences, less than 25% of which are singletons. These data were also reused for a study on T cells of mothers and their children. From that second work: Sample barcodes and 2-4 random nucleotides were added by the M1S primer of the second PCR. Whether pairs are related or unrelated, thymic selection shapes their TCR recombination output in much the same way.

The chain employs TRBV15 and TRBJ1-5; D possibly corresponds to TRBD1 (6 bases). This clonotype originated in a girl aged 2-10 years in good health. Sequencing input: blood. The CDR3 coding sequence is TGTGCCTCCAGCCCGGGACACCTTAATCAGCCCCAGCATTTT. As protein: CASSPGHLNQPQHF.